This T cell receptor (beta chain) came from a study of T-cell memory formation after mild COVID-19. V gave up 5 bases and J gave up 7 bases; unmatched junction bases: 2. Germline CDR1 and CDR2: SGHTA and FQGTGA. The CDR3 sequence is 13 residues long. TCRdb re-called the 5' RACE reads through MiXCR, storing one row per CDR3 protein. The sample lists about 400,000 distinct CDR3 sequences, under 25% seen once, with roughly 13% in the top ten. The TCR was taken from an adult woman who had mild COVID-19 (a few samples of this study predate the infection). Cell type and time point are not known. The sample was PBMCs or a T cell subset sorted from them (not recorded which). The V gene is TRBV7-3, the J gene TRBJ1-6; the match to TRBD1 covers 7 bases. The CDR3 here is CASSPQGNSPLHF. In DNA form, the CDR3 reads TGTGCCAGCAGCCCACAGGGGAATTCACCCCTCCACTTT.